This T cell receptor beta chain was identified in a study of PD-1 blockade in classical Hodgkin lymphoma. Sequencing was performed with immunoSEQ multiplex PCR; in TCRdb, only in-frame clones are kept and a portion is missing. The sample has 30,000 to 35,000 clones; 90% to 95% are singletons. General study results and limits: The authors have not defined what causes the repertoire differences, possibly disease activity or prior therapy. Before treatment, TCR diversity in newly diagnosed patients was reportedly lower than in healthy donors.

A word on this clone: Antigen: not known.

The time point is: newly diagnosed, previously untreated cHL patient sample. A comparison was provided by newly diagnosed, untreated classical Hodgkin lymphoma PBMCs. Germline CDR1 and CDR2: ENHRY and SYGVKD. Trimming left V 3 bases short and J 2 bases short, with 13 bases between. This CDR3 region has 15 residues. This rearrangement joins TRBV10-3 to TRBJ2-5; a possible D gene is TRBD2 (6 bases). The sequence was obtained from a human donor with classical Hodgkin lymphoma. Sequencing input: peripheral blood mononuclear cells (PBMCs). The CDR3 region is CAISDKRGSQETQYF. The CDR3 DNA follows: TGTGCCATCAGTGACAAACGGGGGTCACAAGAGACCCAGTACTTC.